This TCR beta chain was documented in a study of regulatory T cells in long-lasting Graves disease. Findings of the study overall: Newly diagnosed disease favored TRBV20-1 and TRBJ2-1 over persistent disease. Among the persistent patients, 2,741 public clonotypes were shared, more than the approximately 970 shared among new patients.

Time point indicated: persistent/refractory GD, antithyroid drugs over 5 years with positive TRAb. There was RNA extracted from PBMCs, and the TCR library was made from it. Researchers made TCR beta libraries by using iRepertoire HTBI primers and running Arm-PCR on CDR3 regions. A single record per CDR3 protein comes from TCRdb applying MiXCR to the multiplex PCR reads. The sample consists of approximately 400,000 distinct CDR3 sequences, about 20% of them appearing once. The length of the CDR3 is 14 residues. The trim removed 4 bases at V and 6 bases at J, leaving 5 bases unmatched. Germline lookup yields CDR1 SQVTM and CDR2 ANQGSEA. About this clonotype: Its antigen is unknown.

The starting material was peripheral blood mononuclear cells (PBMCs), obtained when the disease was refractory, from a patient treated with antithyroid drugs. The clonotype originates from a female donor with Graves disease. V usage is TRBV29-1 and J usage is TRBJ2-2; TRBD2 aligns across 10 bases. The CDR3 DNA sequence: TGCAGCGTTGGGTCTCTAGCGGGAGCCGGGGAGCTGTTTTTT. It is translated as CSVGSLAGAGELFF.